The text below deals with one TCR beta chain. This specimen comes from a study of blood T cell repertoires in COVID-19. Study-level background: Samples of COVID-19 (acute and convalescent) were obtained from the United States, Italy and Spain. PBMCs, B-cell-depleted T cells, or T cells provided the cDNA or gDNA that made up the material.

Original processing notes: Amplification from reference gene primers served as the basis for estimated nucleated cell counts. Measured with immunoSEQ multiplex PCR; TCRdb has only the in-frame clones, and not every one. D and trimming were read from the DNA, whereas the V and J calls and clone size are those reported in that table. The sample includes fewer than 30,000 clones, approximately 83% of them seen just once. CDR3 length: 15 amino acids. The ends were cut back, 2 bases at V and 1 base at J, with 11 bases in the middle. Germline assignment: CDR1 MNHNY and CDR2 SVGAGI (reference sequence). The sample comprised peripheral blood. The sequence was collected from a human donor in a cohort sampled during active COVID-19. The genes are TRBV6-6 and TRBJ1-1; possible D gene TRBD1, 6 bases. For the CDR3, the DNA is TGTGCCAGCAGTTACATCATAGGGGGGAACACTGAAGCTTTCTTT. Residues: CASSYIIGGNTEAFF.